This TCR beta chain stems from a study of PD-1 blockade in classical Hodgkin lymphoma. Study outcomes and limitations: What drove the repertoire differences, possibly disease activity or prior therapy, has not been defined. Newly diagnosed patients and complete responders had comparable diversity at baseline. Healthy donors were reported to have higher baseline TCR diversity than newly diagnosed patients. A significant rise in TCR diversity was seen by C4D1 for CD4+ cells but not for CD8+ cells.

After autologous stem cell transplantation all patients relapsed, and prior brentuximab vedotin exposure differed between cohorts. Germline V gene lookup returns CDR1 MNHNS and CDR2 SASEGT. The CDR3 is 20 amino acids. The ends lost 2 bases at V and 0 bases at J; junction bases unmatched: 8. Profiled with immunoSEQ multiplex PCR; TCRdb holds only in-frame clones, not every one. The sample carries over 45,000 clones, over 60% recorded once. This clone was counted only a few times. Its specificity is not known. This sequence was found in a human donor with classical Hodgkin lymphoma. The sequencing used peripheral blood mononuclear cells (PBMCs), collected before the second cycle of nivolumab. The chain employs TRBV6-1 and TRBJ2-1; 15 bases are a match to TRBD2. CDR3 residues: CASSEPRTSGRAYSYNEQFF. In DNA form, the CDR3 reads TGTGCCAGCAGTGAACCTCGGACTAGCGGGAGGGCCTACTCCTACAATGAGCAGTTCTTC.